Below, 3 T cell receptor beta chains from the same sample are listed, as sequenced in a study of early T cells in non-severe SARS-CoV-2 infection. TCRdb ran MiXCR on the 5' RACE reads and lists one entry per CDR3 protein. This table has 35,000 to 45,000 distinct CDR3 sequences, about 6.5% appearing once. Sequencing used whole blood, obtained at baseline. These receptors were collected from an adult who was a healthcare worker with PCR-confirmed SARS-CoV-2 infection or an uninfected control (not recorded which).

There are many counts of this clonotype. V and J are TRBV7-6 and TRBJ2-2; D not resolved. The V end lost 0 bases, the J end lost 4 bases, and 12 bases lay between the germline ends. Germline values: CDR1 SGHVS, CDR2 FNYEAQ. The CDR3 length is 16 residues. In nucleotides, the CDR3 is TGTGCCAGCAGCTTAGCAGTTGGAAGGACCACCGGGGAGCTGTTTTTT. Translation gives CASSLAVGRTTGELFF.

This clonotype appeared many times. In DNA form, the CDR3 reads TGCGCCAGCAGCCGCGGCGGAGGGGCAGCAGATACGCAGTATTTT. Protein: CASSRGGGAADTQYF. The chain combines TRBV4-3 with TRBJ2-3; possibly TRBD2 for D (6 bases). The V end was cut by 4 bases, the J end by 4 bases, with 15 bases between. The CDR3 covers 15 residues. Germline values: CDR1 LGHNA, CDR2 YSLEER.

At least ten counts were recorded for this clonotype. This chain connects TRBV11-2 to TRBJ2-5; D uncertain. Germline V gene sequence: CDR1 SGHAT, CDR2 FQNNGV. The CDR3 sequence is 15 residues long. V lost 1 base and J 2 bases, leaving 11 bases between the germline ends. The CDR3 nucleotides read TGTGCCAGCAGCTTAGGCCCCCAACGGCAAGAGACCCAGTACTTC. This translates into CASSLGPQRQETQYF.